The 19 T cell receptor beta chains in this list originate from one sample, sequenced in a study of graft-versus-host responses after intestinal transplantation. Clones were read by immunoSEQ multiplex PCR, and TCRdb kept only the in-frame ones, dropping some. This sample yields about 38,000 clones, of which 80% to 85% are seen a single time; roughly 3.4% belongs to the top ten. The sequenced sample was PBMCs, obtained more than 950 days after transplant. The receptors come from a human patient who received an intestinal transplant, so some T cells may come from the graft donor.

The genes are TRBV5-5 and TRBJ2-7; 8 bases are shared with TRBD2. Looked up from germline, CDR1 is SGHKS and CDR2 is YYEKEE (reference sequence). V lost 2 bases to trimming and J lost 0 bases; unmatched junction nucleotides: 4. The CDR3 runs 15 residues. The CDR3 DNA is TGTGCCAGCAGCTTCGAGGGACTAGACTCCTACGAGCAGTACTTC. The encoded protein is CASSFEGLDSYEQYF.

This clone occurred once. This sequence joins TRBV2 and TRBJ1-1; D possibly corresponds to TRBD1 (5 bases). CDR1 SNHLY and CDR2 FYNNEI come from the germline V gene. V shed 7 bases and J shed 4 bases, with 10 bases lying between them. CDR3 length: 12 amino acids. This CDR3 is CASTPGRTEAFF. The CDR3 region has the DNA TGTGCCAGCACCCCAGGGCGCACTGAAGCTTTCTTT.

The chain links TRBV2 to TRBJ2-7; 7 bases match TRBD2. Trimming cost V 4 bases and J 4 bases; bases outside gene matches: 10. The CDR3 totals 15 residues. The V gene's germline CDR1 is SNHLY and CDR2 FYNNEI. CDR3 amino acids: CASSATSRGGYEQYF. CDR3 nucleotide sequence: TGTGCCAGCAGTGCGACTAGCCGCGGGGGATACGAGCAGTACTTC.

The J gene is TRBJ1-5, the V gene TRBV4-1; D is unresolved. Trimming removed 0 bases at V and 9 bases at J, with 12 bases between. The CDR3 length is 14 residues. Per the germline V gene, CDR1 is MGHRA and CDR2 is YSYEKL. CDR3 nucleotides: TGCGCCAGCAGCCAAGATCGAACCCTTTGGCCCCAGCATTTT. This codes for CASSQDRTLWPQHF.

The chain carries TRBV7-9 and TRBJ2-1, with 9 bases fitting TRBD2. The CDR3 loop spans 15 amino acids. J gave up 6 bases and V 1 base, and 4 bases lay outside the gene matches. Germline V CDR1 and CDR2: SEHNR, FQNEAQ (reference sequence). The CDR3 DNA reads as TGTGCCAGCAGCTTAGAATTAGCGGGAGCCAATGAGCAGTTCTTC. Its translation: CASSLELAGANEQFF.

The V and J genes are TRBV7-2 and TRBJ2-5; D remains ambiguous. Looked up from germline, CDR1 is SGHTA and CDR2 is FQGNSA. The V and J ends lost 6 bases and 4 bases respectively, with 18 bases between them. CDR3 length equals 15 residues. The CDR3 loop is CASRRSATQAETQYF. The CDR3 bases are TGTGCCAGCAGAAGGTCCGCTACGCAGGCAGAGACCCAGTACTTC.

This clone was detected a few times. This rearrangement joins TRBV13 to TRBJ2-7; D is perhaps TRBD1 or TRBD2 (5 bases each). V was cut by 5 bases and J by 3 bases, with 14 bases left in between. This CDR3 has 14 residues. Per the germline V gene, CDR1 is PRHDT and CDR2 is FYEKMQ (reference sequence). For the CDR3, the DNA is TGTGCCAGCAGCAACCGGGACGTGGGCTACGAGCAGTACTTC. Protein sequence: CASSNRDVGYEQYF.

This clone has only one observation. The J gene is TRBJ1-2, the V gene TRBV6-5, with D possibly TRBD1 on 6 matching bases. Trimming stripped 5 bases from V and 8 bases from J, with 15 bases between. Germline CDR1 is MNHEY and CDR2 is SVGAGI. This CDR3 has 13 residues. The CDR3 is CASSQDRSGGYTF. CDR3 nucleotides: TGTGCCAGCAGTCAAGACAGGAGTGGAGGCTACACCTTC.

The rearrangement joins TRBV7-6 to TRBJ1-5, with D perhaps TRBD1 (5 bases). The CDR3 contains 15 residues. Germline values: CDR1 SGHVS, CDR2 FNYEAQ. Trimming stripped 5 bases from V and 7 bases from J, with 18 bases between. In nucleotides, the CDR3 is TGTGCCAGCAGCCCCCCCTTGGGGGGTGGGCAGCCCCAGCATTTT. This sequence encodes CASSPPLGGGQPQHF.

This chain links TRBV19 with TRBJ2-1; a weak D match, TRBD2 (5 bases). Per germline, CDR1 LNHDA and CDR2 SQIVND (reference sequence). V was clipped by 5 bases and J by 7 bases, with 12 bases between them. This CDR3 spans 13 amino acids. CDR3 residues: CASSQGGGNEQFF. The CDR3 nucleotides read TGTGCCAGTAGTCAAGGAGGCGGTAATGAGCAGTTCTTC.

This chain uses TRBV18 with TRBJ2-3; weak D call: TRBD1 (5 bases). Germline CDR1 is KGHSH and CDR2 is LQKENI. CDR3 length: 14 residues. Trimming stripped 2 bases from V and 6 bases from J, with 12 bases between. The CDR3 loop is CASSPGASRDTQYF. Written as DNA, the CDR3 is TGTGCCAGCTCACCAGGGGCCTCAAGGGATACGCAGTATTTT.

This chain connects TRBV20-1 to TRBJ1-2; 7 bases line up with TRBD1. The CDR3 consists of 10 residues. Germline V gene data show CDR1 as DFQATT and CDR2 as SNEGSKA (reference sequence). CDR3 residues: CNPGGHGYTF. The CDR3 DNA is TGCAACCCAGGGGGTCATGGCTACACCTTC.

The gene calls are TRBV6-1 and TRBJ1-4, with 9 bases matching TRBD1. The ends lost 8 bases at V and 8 bases at J; junction bases unmatched: 6. Per germline, CDR1 MNHNS and CDR2 SASEGT. CDR3 length: 13 residues. CDR3: CASQRQGGEKLFF. In DNA, the CDR3 is TGTGCCAGCCAAAGACAGGGGGGGGAAAAACTGTTTTTT.

The chain couples TRBV9 to TRBJ1-3, with D maybe TRBD1 (5 bases). Deletions cut 2 bases from V and 1 base from J, with 13 bases between. The CDR3 length is 16 residues. Germline lookup yields CDR1 SGDLS and CDR2 YYNGEE. The DNA for the CDR3 is TGTGCCAGCAGCGTCTACGGGGGTACTTCTGGAAACACCATATATTTT. Its protein is CASSVYGGTSGNTIYF.

This clone was seen a handful of times. The chain links TRBV5-1 to TRBJ2-7; D is ambiguous. Germline values: CDR1 SGHRS, CDR2 YFSETQ. This CDR3 is built from 13 residues. V was clipped by 4 bases and J by 0 bases, with 8 bases between them. CDR3 in DNA: TGCGCCAGCAGCATCGACAACTCCTACGAGCAGTACTTC. Its translation: CASSIDNSYEQYF.

The V and J genes are TRBV5-4 and TRBJ2-7, with D possibly being TRBD1 or TRBD2 (5 bases each). Germline V lookup: CDR1 SGHNT, CDR2 YYREEE (reference sequence). V lost 4 bases and J lost 6, with 14 bases in between. The CDR3 length is 13 residues. In DNA, the CDR3 is TGTGCCAGCAGCGAACCACCGGGGACCGAGCAGTACTTC. Its translation: CASSEPPGTEQYF.

The V and J genes are TRBV5-4 and TRBJ2-7; D gene uncertain. With 0 bases removed from V and 1 base from J, the gap between germline ends came to 5 bases. Germline V gene sequence: CDR1 SGHNT, CDR2 YYREEE (reference sequence). The CDR3 sequence is 13 residues long. CDR3 in DNA: TGTGCCAGCAGCTTGGAGTCTTCCTACGAGCAGTACTTC. Translating it yields CASSLESSYEQYF.

The chain uses TRBV25-1 and TRBJ2-2, with 7 bases that match TRBD2. The CDR3 runs 15 residues. V shed 3 bases, J shed 3 bases, and the junction held 4 bases outside the gene matches. CDR1 is MGHDK and CDR2 is SYGVNS in the germline V gene. DNA for the CDR3: TGTGCCAGCAGTGAGGGGGGGAGGGACACCGGGGAGCTGTTTTTT. Encoded protein: CASSEGGRDTGELFF.

The CDR3 region is CASSPGQGVFEQFF. CDR3 in DNA: TGCGCCAGCAGCCCGGGACAGGGGGTTTTTGAGCAGTTCTTC. This chain uses TRBV5-1 with TRBJ2-1; TRBD1 matches at 11 bases. V was clipped by 4 bases and J by 9 bases; unmatched bases: 6. CDR3 length: 14 residues. Germline V gives CDR1 SGHRS, CDR2 YFSETQ.